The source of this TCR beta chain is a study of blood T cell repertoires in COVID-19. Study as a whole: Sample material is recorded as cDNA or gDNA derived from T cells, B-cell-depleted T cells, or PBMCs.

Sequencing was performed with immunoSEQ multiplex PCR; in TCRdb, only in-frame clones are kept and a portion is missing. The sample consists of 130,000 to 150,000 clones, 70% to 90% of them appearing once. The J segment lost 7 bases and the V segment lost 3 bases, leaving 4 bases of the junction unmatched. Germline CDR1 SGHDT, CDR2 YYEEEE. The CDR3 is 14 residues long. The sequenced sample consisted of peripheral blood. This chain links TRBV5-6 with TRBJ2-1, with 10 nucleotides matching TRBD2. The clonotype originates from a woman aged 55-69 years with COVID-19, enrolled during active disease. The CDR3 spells CASSSPGLANEQFF. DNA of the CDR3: TGTGCCAGCAGCTCCCCGGGACTAGCGAATGAGCAGTTCTTC. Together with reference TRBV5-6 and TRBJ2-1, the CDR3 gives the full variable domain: DAGVTQSPTHLIKTRGQQVTLRCSPKSGHDTVSWYQQALGQGPQFIFQYYEEEERQRGNFPDRFSGHQFPNYSSELNVNALLLGDSALYLCASSSPGLANEQFFGPGTRLTVL.